This is a list of T cell receptor beta chains from one sample in a study of siplizumab effects on memory and regulatory T cells. The assay was immunoSEQ multiplex PCR, and TCRdb's table has in-frame clones only and misses some. The sample lists 99,000 or so clones, over 90% occurring once. Sequenced sample: Tregs sorted from blood. The receptors originated from a human donor in good health. The CDR3 runs from the conserved cysteine through the conserved F or W. The D gene is left open where the match is weak. Only part of the rows carry a size: once, few, many, or a class if the clone is expanded.

d_call: NA
j_call: TRBJ2-2
clone_size: NA
v_call: TRBV19
cdr3_nt: TGTGCCAGTAGTATAGAGTTAGTCACCGGGGAGCTGTTTTTT
cdr3_aa: CASSIELVTGELFF

d_call: NA
j_call: TRBJ1-2
clone_size: NA
v_call: TRBV6-1
cdr3_nt: TGTGCCAGCAGTGAAGCGGGGGGGGTCACCTTC
cdr3_aa: CASSEAGGVTF

d_call: NA
j_call: TRBJ2-5
clone_size: NA
v_call: TRBV6-5
cdr3_nt: TGTGCCAGCAGCCTGACAGGATGGGGAGAGACCCAGTACTTC
cdr3_aa: CASSLTGWGETQYF

d_call: NA
j_call: TRBJ2-7
clone_size: once
v_call: TRBV25-1
cdr3_nt: TGTGCCAGCCCGGGATACGAGCAGTACTTC
cdr3_aa: CASPGYEQYF

d_call: NA
j_call: TRBJ2-2
clone_size: NA
v_call: TRBV11-3
cdr3_nt: TGTGCCAGCAGCTTAGGAGGGTCAGGGCCCGGGGAGCTGTTTTTT
cdr3_aa: CASSLGGSGPGELFF

d_call: TRBD2
j_call: TRBJ2-1
clone_size: NA
v_call: TRBV27
cdr3_nt: TGTGCCAGCAGTCCGATCGAGACTAGCGGGAGTCAGCAGTTCTTC
cdr3_aa: CASSPIETSGSQQFF

d_call: NA
j_call: TRBJ1-5
clone_size: NA
v_call: TRBV7-9
cdr3_nt: TGTGCCAGCAGCACGGTCTACCAGCCCCAGCATTTT
cdr3_aa: CASSTVYQPQHF

d_call: TRBD2
j_call: TRBJ2-4
clone_size: NA
v_call: TRBV5-4
cdr3_nt: TGTGCCAGCAGCTTGGTTGGCGGGGGAGTACGGGGAAACATTCAGTACTTC
cdr3_aa: CASSLVGGGVRGNIQYF

d_call: NA
j_call: TRBJ1-5
clone_size: NA
v_call: TRBV4-2
cdr3_nt: TGTGCCAGCAGCCAAGATTATAATAGCAATCAGCCCCAGCATTTT
cdr3_aa: CASSQDYNSNQPQHF

d_call: TRBD1
j_call: TRBJ2-7
clone_size: NA
v_call: TRBV9
cdr3_nt: TGTGCCAGCAGCGTAGCTGGGACAGGAGGGGGCGAGCAGTACTTC
cdr3_aa: CASSVAGTGGGEQYF

d_call: NA
j_call: TRBJ1-2
clone_size: NA
v_call: TRBV30
cdr3_nt: TGTGCCTCTGGACTGAACTATGGCTACACCTTC
cdr3_aa: CASGLNYGYTF

d_call: NA
j_call: TRBJ1-2
clone_size: NA
v_call: TRBV6-5
cdr3_nt: TGTGCCAGCAGCCGCGGGGTAGGGTATGGCTACACCTTC
cdr3_aa: CASSRGVGYGYTF

d_call: TRBD1
j_call: TRBJ1-2
clone_size: NA
v_call: TRBV27
cdr3_nt: TGTGCCAGCAGATCCCTCCCAGAAGACAGGGAAAGTGGCTACACCTTC
cdr3_aa: CASRSLPEDRESGYTF

d_call: NA
j_call: TRBJ2-2
clone_size: once
v_call: TRBV4-1
cdr3_nt: TGCGCCAGCAGAAACAACAGGGATGAAGGCGGGGAGCTGTTTTTT
cdr3_aa: CASRNNRDEGGELFF

d_call: NA
j_call: TRBJ2-6
clone_size: NA
v_call: TRBV16
cdr3_nt: TGTGCCAGCAGCCAATTCCTTGGGGCCAACGTCCTGACTTTC
cdr3_aa: CASSQFLGANVLTF

d_call: NA
j_call: TRBJ1-2
clone_size: NA
v_call: TRBV7-8
cdr3_nt: TGTGCCAGCAGCTTCCAGGGTTTCTATGGCTACACCTTC
cdr3_aa: CASSFQGFYGYTF

d_call: NA
j_call: TRBJ2-7
clone_size: NA
v_call: TRBV6-5
cdr3_nt: TGTGCCAGCAGTTACTACAAGACCACAGCCTACGAGCAGTACTTC
cdr3_aa: CASSYYKTTAYEQYF

d_call: TRBD2
j_call: TRBJ2-7
clone_size: NA
v_call: TRBV18
cdr3_nt: TGTGCCAGCTCACCCCGTTTAACTAGCGGGGGTTCTAGTGAGCAGTACTTC
cdr3_aa: CASSPRLTSGGSSEQYF

d_call: NA
j_call: TRBJ2-1
clone_size: NA
v_call: TRBV6-1
cdr3_nt: TGTGCCAGCAGCGAAGGCTCAAGGCCCTACAATGAGCAGTTCTTC
cdr3_aa: CASSEGSRPYNEQFF

d_call: TRBD2
j_call: TRBJ2-5
clone_size: NA
v_call: TRBV6-1
cdr3_nt: TGTGCCAGCAGTGAATTTGGACTAGCGGGAGGGCCAAGGCAAGAGACCCAGTACTTC
cdr3_aa: CASSEFGLAGGPRQETQYF

d_call: NA
j_call: TRBJ2-7
clone_size: NA
v_call: TRBV11-2
cdr3_nt: TGTGCCAGCAGCACGGTACCGCGGGAGCAGTACTTC
cdr3_aa: CASSTVPREQYF

d_call: TRBD1
j_call: TRBJ1-5
clone_size: NA
v_call: TRBV6-5
cdr3_nt: TGTGCCAGCGAATCGGACAGGGTCTACAATCAGCCCCAGCATTTT
cdr3_aa: CASESDRVYNQPQHF

d_call: TRBD2
j_call: TRBJ2-3
clone_size: NA
v_call: TRBV5-1
cdr3_nt: TGCGCCAGCAGCTCACGAGCGGGAGTCACAGATACGCAGTATTTT
cdr3_aa: CASSSRAGVTDTQYF

d_call: NA
j_call: TRBJ1-1
clone_size: NA
v_call: TRBV18
cdr3_nt: TGTGCCAGCTCGCCACAGGGAGAGAACACTGAAGCTTTCTTT
cdr3_aa: CASSPQGENTEAFF

d_call: TRBD1
j_call: TRBJ2-2
clone_size: NA
v_call: TRBV6-1
cdr3_nt: TGTGCCAGCAGTGATTTGCATGGACAGGGGGCGCGTGGTTGGGAGCTGTTTTTT
cdr3_aa: CASSDLHGQGARGWELFF

d_call: TRBD1
j_call: TRBJ1-6
clone_size: NA
v_call: TRBV7-2
cdr3_nt: TGTGCCAGCAGCCCGGGACAGTATAATTCACCCCTCCACTTT
cdr3_aa: CASSPGQYNSPLHF